Listed here are 30 T cell receptor beta chains from one sample, sequenced in a study of blood T cell repertoires in COVID-19. Clones were read by immunoSEQ multiplex PCR, and TCRdb kept only the in-frame ones, dropping some. The sample has 220,000 or so clones, about 88% seen once. Input material: peripheral blood. The source of these receptors is a woman aged 50 to 65 with COVID-19, enrolled during active disease.

The chain recombines TRBV7-2 with TRBJ2-3; 8 nucleotides agree with TRBD2. The CDR3 sequence is 14 residues long. Unmatched junction bases numbered 7, after V lost 5 bases and J lost 6 bases. Germline CDR1 SGHTA, CDR2 FQGNSA. CDR3 sequence (DNA): TGTGCCAGCAGCAAGGTCGGGGGGGCGGATACGCAGTATTTT. Protein sequence: CASSKVGGADTQYF.

This clone was recorded once. This chain joins TRBV10-1 and TRBJ2-3; the match to TRBD1 covers 8 bases. After removal of 5 bases from V and 2 bases from J, the junction contained 9 bases not matched to a gene. The germline V gene has CDR1 WNHNN and CDR2 SYGVQD (reference sequence). The CDR3 extends over 16 amino acids. CDR3 nucleotide sequence: TGCGCCAGCAGTCTCACAGGGGGGCGAAACACAGATACGCAGTATTTT. This gives the protein CASSLTGGRNTDTQYF.

The rearrangement joins TRBV2 to TRBJ1-1; TRBD1 matches 8 bases. With 10 bases clipped from V and 0 bases from J, the junction kept 4 bases outside the gene matches. CDR1 and CDR2 (germline): SNHLY, FYNNEI. The CDR3 consists of 13 residues. CDR3: CATHRGVNTEAFF. The CDR3 DNA reads as TGTGCCACACACAGGGGGGTGAACACTGAAGCTTTCTTT.

In its sample, this clone was seen a few times. This chain links TRBV19 with TRBJ1-1; D is unresolved. This CDR3 region has 15 residues. Germline V gene lookup returns CDR1 LNHDA and CDR2 SQIVND (reference sequence). V lost 5 bases, J lost 0 bases, and 13 bases lay in between. The CDR3 DNA is TGTGCCAGTAGTGGGTCAGGTTTCATGAACACTGAAGCTTTCTTT. Translated, it gives CASSGSGFMNTEAFF.

The table lists this clone with a few counts. The chain has TRBV3-1 (or the pseudogene TRBV3-2) and TRBJ1-2; D gene ambiguous. The ends were cut back, 0 bases at V and 8 bases at J, with 16 bases in the middle. The CDR3 covers 15 residues. Germline V CDR1 and CDR2: LGHDT, YNNKEL (reference sequence). Here the CDR3 reads CASSQDGGEGRGYTF. The CDR3 DNA reads TGTGCCAGCAGCCAAGATGGCGGAGAAGGGAGGGGCTACACCTTC.

This clone was found a few times. The rearrangement uses TRBV9 and TRBJ2-1, with D hard to call. CDR1 SGDLS and CDR2 YYNGEE come from the germline V gene. V shed 4 bases and J shed 8 bases, with 16 bases lying between them. CDR3 size: 14 residues. CDR3 residues: CASSLVTSAHEQFF. For the CDR3, the DNA is TGTGCCAGCAGCCTAGTTACGAGTGCCCATGAGCAGTTCTTC.

The J gene is TRBJ1-1, the V gene TRBV29-1; a weak D match, TRBD1 (6 bases). The V and J ends lost 7 bases and 1 base respectively, with 13 bases between them. Germline loops: CDR1 SQVTM, CDR2 ANQGSEA. The CDR3 sequence is 13 residues long. Here the CDR3 reads CSARPTGNTEAFF. CDR3 sequence (DNA): TGCAGCGCCCGGCCGACAGGGAACACTGAAGCTTTCTTT.

The rearrangement uses TRBV6-2 or TRBV6-3 and TRBJ2-7; weak D call: TRBD1 (5 bases). The V gene lost 6 bases and the J gene lost 7 bases, with 16 bases spanning the gap. Germline CDR1 MNHEY, CDR2 SVGEGT. The CDR3 runs to 13 residues. CDR3 nucleotide sequence: TGTGCCAGCAGCTTTACAGGAGTTGAGGAGCAGTACTTC. Protein sequence: CASSFTGVEEQYF.

The V call is TRBV9, the J call TRBJ2-7, with 9 bases fitting TRBD1. Germline CDR1 reads SGDLS; CDR2 reads YYNGEE. The CDR3 spans 15 residues. Trimming took 4 bases from V and 2 from J; bases not matched to a gene: 7. The CDR3 DNA sequence: TGTGCCAGCAGCCTTAGGGGACAGGGAACCTACGAGCAGTACTTC. Residues: CASSLRGQGTYEQYF.

The V and J genes are TRBV7-2 and TRBJ1-3; no firm D call. The V gene's germline CDR1 is SGHTA and CDR2 FQGNSA. The ends were cut back, 5 bases at V and 2 bases at J, with 7 bases in the middle. The CDR3 sequence is 13 residues long. The CDR3 bases are TGTGCCAGCAGCCGGTCGGCTGGAAACACCATATATTTT. This codes for CASSRSAGNTIYF.

This clone was seen once. The sample carries other DNA sequences with the same CDR3. V usage is TRBV21-1 and J usage is TRBJ1-2. TRBV21-1 is flagged as a pseudogene. This CDR3 is built from 15 residues. CDR3 sequence (DNA): TGTGCCAGCAGCACCCACCGAGGGAGATACTATGGCTACACCTTC. Protein: CASSTHRGRYYGYTF.

The V call is TRBV7-7, the J call TRBJ2-2, with a possible D match to TRBD1 (5 bases). Between the trimmed V and J ends, which lost 5 bases and 0 bases, there was a span of 10 bases. Germline V gene data show CDR1 as SSHAT and CDR2 as FNYEAQ (reference sequence). The CDR3 length is 15 residues. The CDR3 nucleotides are TGTGCCAGCAGCCAAGACAGCTCGAACACCGGGGAGCTGTTTTTT. This sequence encodes CASSQDSSNTGELFF.

V and J are TRBV4-1 and TRBJ1-3; D perhaps matches TRBD1 (5 bases). Trimming pared 0 bases from V and 3 bases from J, leaving 15 bases between. CDR1 MGHRA and CDR2 YSYEKL come from the germline V gene. CDR3 length equals 17 residues. The CDR3 reads CASSQEGGGVVGNTIYF. CDR3 nucleotide sequence: TGCGCCAGCAGCCAAGAAGGAGGAGGGGTTGTTGGAAACACCATATATTTT.

The CDR3 DNA reads as TGTGCCAGCAGTTACTACGACAGGGTCAGCGGTGGCTACACCTTC. This translates into CASSYYDRVSGGYTF. The chain combines TRBV6-5 with TRBJ1-2, with 7 bases that match TRBD1. CDR3 size: 15 residues. The V segment lost 1 base and the J segment 7 bases; nucleotides outside the gene matches: 9. Germline V lookup: CDR1 MNHEY, CDR2 SVGAGI.

The sample holds one count of this clone. The chain recombines TRBV6-5 with TRBJ1-5, with D possibly matching TRBD1 (5 bases). CDR3 length equals 15 residues. Trimming left V 5 bases short and J 5 bases short, with 16 bases between. CDR1 and CDR2 from the germline V gene are MNHEY and SVGAGI. DNA for the CDR3: TGTGCCAGCAGTCCTTTCGACAGATTAGATCAGCCCCAGCATTTT. Encoded protein: CASSPFDRLDQPQHF.

The table lists this clone with a few counts. The V gene is TRBV28, the J gene TRBJ1-5; 7 bases line up with TRBD1. Germline V lookup: CDR1 MDHEN, CDR2 SYDVKM. The CDR3 loop spans 15 amino acids. V shed 6 bases, J shed 4 bases, and the junction held 9 bases outside the gene matches. CDR3 DNA sequence: TGTGCCAGCAGGCCTCCAGGGGGAGGAAATCAGCCCCAGCATTTT. It translates to CASRPPGGGNQPQHF.

This clone was observed a handful of times. The V and J genes are TRBV7-9 and TRBJ2-7, with 11 nucleotides matching TRBD2. Germline trimming cut 4 bases from V and 5 bases from J; bases unmatched to any gene: 4. This CDR3 comprises 14 residues. Germline V gene data show CDR1 as SEHNR and CDR2 as FQNEAQ (reference sequence). CDR3 in amino acids: CASSSTSGVDEQYF. The CDR3 nucleotides are TGTGCCAGCAGCTCGACTAGCGGGGTCGACGAGCAGTACTTC.

The gene calls are TRBV24-1 and TRBJ2-2, with D maybe TRBD2 (6 bases). CDR3 length equals 17 residues. Looked up from germline, CDR1 is KGHDR and CDR2 is SFDVKD. Trimming shortened V by 2 bases and J by 7 bases, and 19 bases separated the two germline ends. CDR3 protein: CATSDSLNGGLSGELFF. CDR3 in DNA: TGTGCCACCAGTGATTCACTTAATGGAGGGTTAAGCGGGGAGCTGTTTTTT.

The chain has TRBV27 and TRBJ1-2, with D perhaps TRBD1 (6 bases). CDR3 length equals 15 residues. CDR1 MNHEY and CDR2 SMNVEV come from the germline V gene (reference sequence). Trimming shortened V by 4 bases and J by 6 bases, and 18 bases separated the two germline ends. The CDR3 nucleotides read TGTGCCAGCAGTTACCGTCAGGGGAGTATGGATGGCTACACCTTC. It specifies CASSYRQGSMDGYTF.

This rearrangement joins TRBV28 to TRBJ1-6, with D possibly being TRBD1 (6 bases). V lost 3 bases and J 9 bases, leaving 12 bases between the germline ends. Germline CDR1 MDHEN, CDR2 SYDVKM. The CDR3 spans 14 residues. The DNA of the CDR3 is TGTGCCAGCAGTTTGGGGCAGGGGCGTTCACCCCTCCACTTT. As protein: CASSLGQGRSPLHF.

This chain links TRBV28 with TRBJ1-6; D is undetermined. V was shortened by 5 bases and J by 10 bases, with 9 bases between the two germline ends. The V gene's germline CDR1 is MDHEN and CDR2 SYDVKM. This CDR3 contains 12 residues. CDR3 protein: CASSHRRSPLHF. The CDR3 DNA sequence: TGTGCCAGCAGTCACCGGAGATCACCCCTCCACTTT.

The chain employs TRBV29-1 and TRBJ2-5, with D unresolved. This CDR3 is 13 amino acids long. Per germline, CDR1 SQVTM and CDR2 ANQGSEA. V lost 4 bases to trimming and J lost 2 bases, with 11 bases between them. CDR3 DNA: TGCAGCGTTGCACAGCTTCAACAAGAGACCCAGTACTTC. Translation gives CSVAQLQQETQYF. Looking up the rest from reference TRBV29-1 and TRBJ2-5 gives the full variable domain: SAVISQKPSRDICQRGTSLTIQCQVDSQVTMMFWYRQQPGQSLTLIATANQGSEATYESGFVIDKFPISRPNLTFSTLTVSNMSPEDSSIYLCSVAQLQQETQYFGPGTRLLVL.

This sequence joins TRBV24-1 and TRBJ2-1; a weak D match, TRBD1 (6 bases). V was pared by 7 bases and J by 1 base, with 13 bases between. The germline V gene has CDR1 KGHDR and CDR2 SFDVKD. This CDR3 comprises 15 residues. The CDR3 sequence: CATRRRQGSYNEQFF. The DNA of the CDR3 is TGTGCCACCAGGAGAAGGCAGGGGTCCTACAATGAGCAGTTCTTC.

The rearrangement uses TRBV5-1 and TRBJ2-2; D may be TRBD2 (5 bases). Germline lookup yields CDR1 SGHRS and CDR2 YFSETQ. This CDR3 is built from 15 residues. V lost 3 bases and J lost 4, with 13 bases in between. The CDR3 DNA sequence: TGCGCCAGCAGCTCGAGGGCCAGCTTCACCGGGGAGCTGTTTTTT. This sequence encodes CASSSRASFTGELFF.

The rearrangement uses TRBV7-2 and TRBJ1-5; 7 bases line up with TRBD1. CDR1 is SGHTA and CDR2 is FQGNSA in the germline V gene. The CDR3 covers 15 residues. J lost 1 base, V lost 5 bases, and 5 bases had no gene match. CDR3 amino acids: CASSPGTASNQPQHF. CDR3 DNA: TGTGCCAGCAGCCCCGGGACAGCAAGCAATCAGCCCCAGCATTTT.

In its sample, this clone was seen a few times. CDR3 sequence reads: CASSTTGTGLIQPQHF. In nucleotides, the CDR3 is TGTGCCAGCAGTACAACCGGGACAGGTTTAATTCAGCCCCAGCATTTT. This chain uses TRBV27 with TRBJ1-5; 8 bases line up with TRBD1. V dropped 5 bases and J dropped 6; count of bases not matched to a gene: 12. The CDR3 totals 16 residues. The germline gives CDR1 MNHEY, CDR2 SMNVEV (reference sequence).

The V gene is TRBV19, the J gene TRBJ2-2; D is perhaps TRBD2 (6 bases). V lost 0 bases to trimming and J lost 7 bases, with 12 bases between them. Per the germline V gene, CDR1 is LNHDA and CDR2 is SQIVND (reference sequence). This CDR3 comprises 15 residues. The CDR3 DNA is TGTGCCAGTAGTATAGAGGCAGGGAGGAACGGGGAGCTGTTTTTT. Protein product: CASSIEAGRNGELFF.

The J gene is TRBJ1-1, the V gene TRBV10-3; D uncertain. V gave up 10 bases and J gave up 3 bases, with 27 bases separating them. Germline V gene lookup returns CDR1 ENHRY and CDR2 SYGVKD. CDR3 length: 17 residues. CDR3 in DNA: TGTGCCACAAAAGGGCAACGGGATCGACCCGGGGACACTGAAGCTTTCTTT. Protein product: CATKGQRDRPGDTEAFF.

V gene TRBV3-1 (or the pseudogene TRBV3-2) combines with J gene TRBJ1-3; D ambiguous. The ends were cut back, 0 bases at V and 0 bases at J, with 9 bases in the middle. Germline CDR1 reads LGHDT; CDR2 reads YNNKEL (reference sequence). The CDR3 covers 16 residues. The CDR3, as DNA: TGTGCCAGCAGCCAAGATCTAGGCGGCTCTGGAAACACCATATATTTT. Translation gives CASSQDLGGSGNTIYF.

The chain combines TRBV5-1 with TRBJ2-1; 9 nucleotides agree with TRBD1. The J segment lost 7 bases and the V segment lost 4 bases, leaving 9 bases of the junction unmatched. Per germline, CDR1 SGHRS and CDR2 YFSETQ. The CDR3 sequence is 15 residues long. In DNA, the CDR3 is TGCGCCAGCAGCCCAGGGACAGGGCTAGGGAATGAGCAGTTCTTC. Encoded protein: CASSPGTGLGNEQFF.